The 23 T cell receptor beta chains below come from one sample, sequenced in a study of molecular identifiers for immune sequencing clone quantification. TCRdb reprocessed the PCR reads with MiXCR, giving one entry per CDR3 protein. This repertoire shows more than 450,000 distinct CDR3 sequences, about a fifth found once; its top ten account for about 0.8%. Sequencing was done on a sample of naive CD8+ T cells from blood, with Jurkat cell RNA spiked in. Subset meaning: FACS-sorted CD8+CD4-CCR7+CD45RA+ naive T cells. The source is a human donor in good health. Some libraries in this study had Jurkat cell RNA spiked in.

A few counts support this clonotype. Being one base from a much bigger clone, this may be a read error. The V and J genes are TRBV29-1 and TRBJ1-2, with a tentative D call TRBD1 (6 bases). Germline loops: CDR1 SQVTM, CDR2 ANQGSEA. Trimming pared 5 bases from V and 1 base from J, leaving 17 bases between. CDR3 length: 15 residues. CDR3 DNA: TGCAGCGTTCGGGGGGCAGTGGTGTTTAACTATGGCTACACCTTC. Its protein is CSVRGAVVFNYGYTF.

This clonotype was seen a few times. The rearrangement uses TRBV29-1 and TRBJ2-1; D gene unclear. Deletions cut 3 bases from V and 2 bases from J, with 8 bases between. Germline V gene sequence: CDR1 SQVTM, CDR2 ANQGSEA. CDR3 length: 13 amino acids. The CDR3 nucleotides read TGCAGCGTTGATGCTGACACCTACAATGAGCAGTTCTTC. This codes for CSVDADTYNEQFF.

This clonotype was picked up a small number of times. The chain links TRBV19 to TRBJ1-2, with a tentative D call TRBD1 (5 bases). This CDR3 is built from 16 residues. Germline CDR1 reads LNHDA; CDR2 reads SQIVND (reference sequence). V lost 8 bases and J lost 1, with 20 bases in between. The CDR3 DNA reads TGTGCCAGTTTCGGGGAGAGGGGTATTTATAACTATGGCTACACCTTC. Its protein is CASFGERGIYNYGYTF. The variable domain in full, with the rest retrieved from reference TRBV19 and TRBJ1-2, is DGGITQSPKYLFRKEGQNVTLSCEQNLNHDAMYWYRQDPGQGLRLIYYSQIVNDFQKGDIAEGYSVSREKKESFPLTVTSAQKNPTAFYLCASFGERGIYNYGYTFGSGTRLTVV.

This rearrangement joins TRBV5-6 to TRBJ1-2; D gene unclear. Germline CDR1 SGHDT, CDR2 YYEEEE. The CDR3 covers 14 residues. Trimming took off 0 bases at V and 10 bases at J, with 16 bases between the two ends. The CDR3 bases are TGTGCCAGCAGCTTGGCCGCGGGCACCCATGACTACACCTTC. Translated: CASSLAAGTHDYTF.

This clonotype came up many times. The chain combines TRBV7-3 with TRBJ2-3, with D perhaps matching TRBD2 (6 bases). CDR3 length: 14 amino acids. Trimming removed 2 bases from V and 3 bases from J, with 9 bases in between. The germline V gene encodes CDR1 SGHTA and CDR2 FQGTGA. The CDR3: CASSLGSGTDTQYF. The DNA for the CDR3 is TGTGCCAGCAGCTTAGGTAGCGGAACAGATACGCAGTATTTT. The complete variable domain, with remaining parts taken from reference TRBV7-3 and TRBJ2-3, reads GAGVSQTPSNKVTEKGKYVELRCDPISGHTALYWYRQSLGQGPEFLIYFQGTGAADDSGLPNDRFFAVRPEGSVSTLKIQRTERGDSAVYLCASSLGSGTDTQYFGPGTRLTVL.

This clonotype was detected ten times or more. This chain joins TRBV6-1 and TRBJ2-3, with D perhaps TRBD1 or TRBD2 (6 bases each). Trimming cost V 6 bases and J 0 bases, with 16 bases left between them. There are 16 residues in the CDR3. The germline V gene has CDR1 MNHNS and CDR2 SASEGT. The CDR3 bases are TGTGCCAGCAGGCGCACAGGGAGGACTAGCACAGATACGCAGTATTTT. This gives the protein CASRRTGRTSTDTQYF.

This chain connects TRBV5-4 to TRBJ2-5; 16 bases are shared with TRBD2. This CDR3 spans 15 amino acids. Germline V CDR1 and CDR2: SGHNT, YYREEE (reference sequence). The V segment lost 9 bases and the J segment 4 bases; nucleotides outside the gene matches: 6. The CDR3 nucleotides are TGTGCCACCATGGGACTAGCGGGGGGGCCAGAGACCCAGTACTTC. Its protein is CATMGLAGGPETQYF.

In this sample, this clonotype turned up many times. The genes are TRBV4-3 and TRBJ2-3, with TRBD1 identical over 8 bases. Germline CDR1 and CDR2: LGHNA and YSLEER. The J segment lost 2 bases and the V segment lost 1 base, leaving 2 bases of the junction unmatched. CDR3 length: 15 residues. CDR3 in DNA: TGCGCCAGCAGCCAAGGGACAGGGTACACAGATACGCAGTATTTT. This gives the protein CASSQGTGYTDTQYF.

This clonotype has ten or more counts. The rearrangement links TRBV7-9 to TRBJ1-1; no reliable D call. This CDR3 contains 12 residues. Germline loops: CDR1 SEHNR, CDR2 FQNEAQ (reference sequence). Trimming took 5 bases from V and 0 from J, leaving 4 bases between them. CDR3 protein: CASSGMNTEAFF. In nucleotides, the CDR3 is TGTGCCAGCAGCGGGATGAACACTGAAGCTTTCTTT.

This clonotype came up a few times. The chain combines TRBV2 with TRBJ2-3; D may correspond to TRBD1 or TRBD2 (5 bases each). CDR1 and CDR2 (germline): SNHLY, FYNNEI. The CDR3 has 15 residues. V was cut by 5 bases and J by 2 bases, with 14 bases left in between. Written as DNA, the CDR3 is TGTGCCAGCAGTACCGGGACGGTCTCCACAGATACGCAGTATTTT. Translated: CASSTGTVSTDTQYF.

The chain couples TRBV5-6 to TRBJ1-4, with D tentatively TRBD1 (5 bases). V lost 0 bases and J lost 5, with 11 bases in between. This CDR3 spans 15 amino acids. CDR1 is SGHDT and CDR2 is YYEEEE in the germline V gene. CDR3 nucleotides: TGTGCCAGCAGCTTGGATGGGGGGAGGAATGAAAAACTGTTTTTT. Protein product: CASSLDGGRNEKLFF.

This clonotype was observed a few times. This chain links TRBV4-3 with TRBJ2-5; D is unresolved. Between the trimmed V and J ends, which lost 0 bases and 5 bases, there was a span of 13 bases. The CDR3 covers 15 residues. CDR1 and CDR2 from the germline V gene are LGHNA and YSLEER. The CDR3 DNA reads as TGCGCCAGCAGCCAAGATTTTTCTGGGATCGAGACCCAGTACTTC. Protein sequence: CASSQDFSGIETQYF.

About this clonotype: This could be a read error, since a much larger clone is one nucleotide away. The CDR3 DNA is TGTGCCAGCAGCAAAGAGGGCAGTGCGCTATTTAACAATCGGCCCCAGCATTTT. As protein: CASSKEGSALFNNRPQHF. This chain uses TRBV21-1 with TRBJ1-5. TRBV21-1 counts as a pseudogene. The CDR3 length is 18 residues.

The chain joins TRBV5-4 to TRBJ2-2, with D uncertain. The CDR3 is 16 residues long. Trimming took off 5 bases at V and 5 bases at J, with 19 bases between the two ends. Germline CDR1 SGHNT, CDR2 YYREEE (reference sequence). The CDR3 DNA follows: TGTGCCAGCAGTGGGGTACCGGCTGGTGAAACCGGGGAGCTGTTTTTT. Translating it yields CASSGVPAGETGELFF.

Comment on this clonotype: A clone one base away is much larger, so this may be a read error. The chain uses TRBV12-5 and TRBJ2-7; no definite D call. CDR1 LGHNT and CDR2 FRNRAP come from the germline V gene. The CDR3 is made up of 12 amino acids. V dropped 0 bases and J dropped 4 bases, with 4 bases sitting between them. CDR3 residues: CASGLVKYEQYF. The CDR3 region has the DNA TGTGCTAGTGGTTTGGTAAAGTACGAGCAGTACTTC.

On this clonotype: The junction differs from germline at one of its ends, possibly a read error. The V call is TRBV7-7, the J call TRBJ1-1, with D perhaps TRBD1 (5 bases). This CDR3 spans 13 amino acids. Germline V gene sequence: CDR1 SSHAT, CDR2 FNYEAQ (reference sequence). The CDR3 spells CASSPHRGIEAFF. The CDR3, as DNA: TGTGCTAGCAGCCCCCACCGGGGGATTGAAGCTTTCTTT.

About this clonotype: A read error is possible here, since a much larger clone lies one base away. The CDR3 DNA reads TGCAGTGCTGGAGGGGACAGGGGCGGCCTTACTAATGAAAAACTGTTTTTT. It codes for CSAGGDRGGLTNEKLFF. The chain couples TRBV20-1 to TRBJ1-4; 10 nucleotides align to TRBD1. The CDR3 runs 17 residues. With V trimmed by 5 bases and J by 2 bases, 11 bases remained unmatched. CDR1 DFQATT and CDR2 SNEGSKA come from the germline V gene (reference sequence).

This clonotype appeared once. The junction shows a germline mismatch at one end, possibly a read error. The V and J genes are TRBV14 and TRBJ2-5; weak D call: TRBD2 (6 bases). The CDR3 is 14 residues long. Germline V lookup: CDR1 SGHDN, CDR2 FVKESK. The CDR3 sequence is CASIQDGMEGTQYF. CDR3 sequence (DNA): TGTGCCAGCATCCAAGACGGGATGGAGGGGACCCAGTACTTC.

In this sample, this clonotype turned up many times. The chain combines TRBV12-3 or TRBV12-4 with TRBJ2-1; 10 positions agree with TRBD2. CDR3 length: 17 amino acids. V lost 3 bases, J lost 7 bases, and 12 bases stayed unmatched. CDR3 protein: CASSFSSSGSLGNEQFF. CDR3 in DNA: TGTGCCAGCAGTTTCAGCTCTAGCGGGAGTCTTGGGAATGAGCAGTTCTTC.

This clonotype was seen repeatedly, ten times or more. The chain couples TRBV11-1 to TRBJ2-3; the match to TRBD2 covers 7 bases. V shed 10 bases and J 10 bases; nucleotides not matched to a gene: 14. The length of the CDR3 is 13 residues. The germline gives CDR1 SGHAT, CDR2 FQDESV (reference sequence). CDR3 nucleotides: TGTGCCATCGGGACTCCACCGGGGGGAGCGCAGTATTTT. Encoded protein: CAIGTPPGGAQYF.

This clonotype has at least ten counts. The chain recombines TRBV2 with TRBJ1-5; 7 bases align to TRBD1. After removal of 1 base from V and 4 bases from J, the junction contained 4 bases not matched to a gene. This CDR3 is 15 amino acids long. The germline gives CDR1 SNHLY, CDR2 FYNNEI. The CDR3: CASSEGAGGNQPQHF. CDR3 bases: TGTGCCAGCAGTGAAGGGGCAGGGGGGAATCAGCCCCAGCATTTT.

This clonotype has ten or more counts. The chain joins TRBV4-3 to TRBJ2-7; no clear D gene. The V end lost 0 bases, the J end lost 3 bases, and 15 bases lay between the germline ends. From germline, CDR1 is LGHNA and CDR2 YSLEER. The length of the CDR3 is 16 residues. CDR3: CASSQDTMTAYYEQYF. Written as DNA, the CDR3 is TGCGCCAGCAGCCAAGATACCATGACTGCCTACTACGAGCAGTACTTC.

The sample holds a few counts of this clonotype. The chain combines TRBV6-5 with TRBJ2-7; D is unclear. The germline V gene encodes CDR1 MNHEY and CDR2 SVGAGI. This CDR3 region has 14 residues. Trimming took 2 bases from V and 4 from J, leaving 12 bases between them. This chain's CDR3 is CASSYGSTGYEQYF. In nucleotides, the CDR3 is TGTGCCAGCAGTTACGGGTCGACTGGTTACGAGCAGTACTTC.